Many counts were recorded for the clone carrying this T cell receptor (beta chain). Its antigen is unidentified. The CDR3 contains 18 residues. Germline V CDR1 and CDR2: SNHLY, FYNNEI. V dropped 2 bases and J dropped 0; count of bases not matched to a gene: 9. This entry is derived from a study of blood T cells in healthy people across ages. Study results and limitations: Expanded clonotype changes were possibly confounded by unknown donor CMV status. Samples with more naive T cells showed higher observed beta diversity. Calculation of diversity from one million T cells yielded estimates considered to be underestimates.

PCR was performed a second time for about 6 to 12 cycles using a sample-barcoded 5' primer and a J-beta primer mix. Each CDR3 protein is one row after TCRdb ran MiXCR on the 5' RACE reads. The table lists about 1,500,000 distinct CDR3 sequences, 28% of them singletons. Healthy Russian Caucasian donors spanned ages roughly 6 to 90 years. The chain joins TRBV2 to TRBJ1-1, with TRBD1 matching over 10 bases. Sequencing input: blood. This receptor was identified in a woman younger than 45 in good health. The CDR3 loop reads CASSENAPGQGLNTEAFF. CDR3 sequence (DNA): TGTGCCAGCAGTGAAAATGCTCCGGGACAGGGGCTGAACACTGAAGCTTTCTTT. The full variable domain, completed using reference TRBV2 and TRBJ1-1, is EPEVTQTPSHQVTQMGQEVILRCVPISNHLYFYWYRQILGQKVEFLVSFYNNEISEKSEIFDDQFSVERPDGSNFTLKIRSTKLEDSAMYFCASSENAPGQGLNTEAFFGQGTRLTVV.